This entry lists 26 T cell receptor beta chains sequenced from one sample in a study of circulating CD8 cells and anti-PD-1 response in melanoma. Four subsets defined by PD-1 and/or TIGIT were sorted from live CD3+CD8+TCRalphabeta+ cells. TCR libraries were prepared from roughly 14 ng of total RNA with the QIAseq Immune Repertoire TCR panel. MiXCR was run by TCRdb on the reads, yielding one entry per CDR3 protein. Of fewer than 2,000 distinct CDR3 sequences in the sample, more than 6.5% were seen once. The sequenced sample was CD8+ T cells from PBMCs, obtained at baseline or after one month of anti-PD-1 therapy (not recorded which). Every receptor here comes from a human donor with melanoma.

By sample share, this clonotype is medium-sized. V gene TRBV28 combines with J gene TRBJ2-3, with D uncertain. Germline V lookup: CDR1 MDHEN, CDR2 SYDVKM. The CDR3 has 12 amino acids. V lost 6 bases and J 5 bases, leaving 9 bases between the germline ends. The CDR3 bases are TGTGCCAGCAGCCGACCCTTAGATACGCAGTATTTT. This gives the protein CASSRPLDTQYF.

In its sample, this clonotype ranks as medium-sized. The genes are TRBV20-1 and TRBJ2-1; TRBD2 matches at 7 bases. Germline CDR1 and CDR2: DFQATT and SNEGSKA (reference sequence). J lost 4 bases, V lost 2 bases, and 14 bases had no gene match. The CDR3 runs 17 residues. This CDR3 is CSARNLWASGRYNEQFF. CDR3 bases: TGCAGTGCTAGAAATTTATGGGCTAGCGGTCGATACAATGAGCAGTTCTTC.

This clonotype ranks as medium-sized (0.01 to 0.1%). The chain recombines TRBV5-1 with TRBJ2-1; 13 nucleotides match TRBD2. The CDR3 has 19 residues. V trimming: 0 bases; J trimming: 4 bases; junction bases outside the gene matches: 10. Per germline, CDR1 SGHRS and CDR2 YFSETQ. The CDR3, as DNA: TGCGCCAGCAGCTTGGAAACTCGGGGACTAGCGGGGACGTACAATGAGCAGTTCTTC. Translating gives CASSLETRGLAGTYNEQFF.

This clonotype is deemed medium-sized. The rearrangement uses TRBV21-1 and TRBJ2-1; the table calls TRBD2, which could not be checked here. TRBV21-1 is given as a pseudogene. This CDR3 has 16 amino acids. This chain's CDR3 is CASSPGGLALRNEQFF. As DNA, the CDR3 is TGTGCCAGCAGCCCCGGGGGACTAGCCCTTCGGAATGAGCAGTTCTTC.

This clonotype was seen a few times. This chain joins TRBV2 and TRBJ2-7; 10 nucleotides line up with TRBD1. V lost 6 bases, J lost 2 bases, and 7 bases stayed unmatched. In germline, CDR1 is SNHLY, CDR2 FYNNEI. The CDR3 is 15 residues long. The CDR3 protein is CASRDLDRGPYEQYF. The CDR3 DNA follows: TGTGCCAGCAGGGATCTCGACAGGGGGCCCTACGAGCAGTACTTC.

A few counts support this clonotype. This sequence joins TRBV7-8 and TRBJ2-2; 8 nucleotides align to TRBD2. There are 17 residues in the CDR3. Trimming at V came to 5 bases and at J to 8 bases, leaving 16 bases not matched to a gene. CDR1 is SGHVS, CDR2 FQNEAQ, per germline. The CDR3 loop reads CASSLGASGYYKGELFF. In nucleotides, the CDR3 is TGTGCCAGCAGCCTTGGGGCTAGCGGGTACTATAAGGGGGAGCTGTTTTTT.

This clonotype ranks as medium-sized (0.01 to 0.1%). This sequence joins TRBV27 and TRBJ1-1, with 7 nucleotides matching TRBD1. The V gene's germline CDR1 is MNHEY and CDR2 SMNVEV (reference sequence). The ends lost 8 bases at V and 5 bases at J; junction bases unmatched: 8. The CDR3 totals 13 residues. The DNA of the CDR3 is TGTGCCAGCTGGCTGACAGGGCTTACTGAAGCTTTCTTT. This sequence encodes CASWLTGLTEAFF.

By sample fraction, this clonotype is large. This chain uses TRBV5-4 with TRBJ1-1, with 7 bases lining up with TRBD1. This CDR3 is built from 15 residues. Germline V gene data show CDR1 as SGHNT and CDR2 as YYREEE (reference sequence). Unmatched junction bases numbered 7, after V lost 0 bases and J lost 5 bases. The CDR3 protein is CASSLDRGPGTEAFF. The CDR3 nucleotides are TGTGCCAGCAGCTTGGACAGGGGACCGGGGACTGAAGCTTTCTTT.

This clonotype was observed a handful of times. Just one base apart from a much larger clone, this may be a read error. The V call is TRBV27, the J call TRBJ2-7; D is unclear. The V gene's germline CDR1 is MNHEY and CDR2 SMNVEV (reference sequence). The CDR3 has 11 amino acids. Trimming removed 4 bases from V and 5 bases from J, with 6 bases in between. CDR3 residues: CASSSAHEQYF. DNA of the CDR3: TGTGCCAGCAGTTCTGCCCACGAGCAGTACTTC.

As regards this clonotype: A much larger clone lies one base from this, so it may be a read error. The chain is built from TRBV29-1 and TRBJ1-1, with D uncertain. The CDR3 runs to 12 residues. Germline V gene sequence: CDR1 SQVTM, CDR2 ANQGSEA. V was clipped by 4 bases and J by 1 base, with 7 bases between them. CDR3 in amino acids: CSVVWQNTEAFF. Here the CDR3 DNA reads TGCAGCGTTGTTTGGCAGAACACTGAAGCTTTCTTT.

In its sample, this clonotype ranks as medium-sized. V usage is TRBV27 and J usage is TRBJ1-6; perhaps TRBD1 as D (5 bases). CDR3 length: 16 residues. Germline loops: CDR1 MNHEY, CDR2 SMNVEV (reference sequence). The V and J ends lost 0 bases and 4 bases respectively, with 10 bases between them. CDR3 nucleotides: TGTGCCAGCAGTTTATCGGGTCAGGGATATAATTCACCCCTCCACTTT. Its protein product is CASSLSGQGYNSPLHF.

The sample holds a few counts of this clonotype. The genes are TRBV19 and TRBJ2-7, with TRBD1 matching 11 bases. The trim removed 5 bases at V and 3 bases at J, leaving 12 bases unmatched. The CDR3 is 17 amino acids. Germline values: CDR1 LNHDA, CDR2 SQIVND (reference sequence). This CDR3 is CASSPPWTGTGGYEQYF. CDR3 in DNA: TGTGCCAGTAGTCCGCCCTGGACCGGGACAGGGGGCTACGAGCAGTACTTC.

By share, this clonotype counts as large. Sequence at one end of the junction differs from germline and may be a read error. The chain employs TRBV25-1 and TRBJ2-1, with 7 nucleotides matching TRBD1. From germline, CDR1 is MGHDK and CDR2 SYGVNS. This CDR3 comprises 12 residues. The CDR3 loop is CASSDPDRVKIF. For the CDR3, the DNA is TGTGCCAGCAGTGATCCCGACAGGGTGAAGATCTTC.

As for this clonotype: At one boundary the junction diverges from the germline segment, which might be a read error. The V call is TRBV19, the J call TRBJ1-1; D may be TRBD1 (6 bases). CDR1 and CDR2 (germline): LNHDA, SQIVND (reference sequence). This CDR3 is built from 14 residues. Here the CDR3 DNA reads TGTGCCGGTAGCACCGGGACAAGGAGCACTGAAGCTTTCTTT. This gives the protein CAGSTGTRSTEAFF.

Within the sample, this clonotype is medium-sized. This chain connects TRBV7-9 to TRBJ1-2; the D gene is possibly TRBD1 (5 bases). The CDR3 runs 14 residues. Germline V CDR1 and CDR2: SEHNR, FQNEAQ (reference sequence). The V end lost 5 bases, the J end lost 8 bases, and 18 bases lay between the germline ends. This CDR3 is CASSDTLYRRGYTF. The CDR3 DNA reads TGTGCCAGCAGCGATACGTTATACAGGAGGGGCTACACCTTC.

By share, this clonotype ranks as medium-sized (0.01 to 0.1%). Mismatch with germline at one junction end may stem from a read error. This chain connects TRBV2 to TRBJ1-2; D call uncertain. This CDR3 is built from 12 residues. Germline values: CDR1 SNHLY, CDR2 FYNNEI. The CDR3 reads CASPYQDYGYSF. CDR3 coding DNA: TGTGCCAGCCCCTATCAAGACTATGGCTACTCCTTC.

This clonotype is labeled medium-sized. The chain links TRBV27 to TRBJ2-5; D is unresolved. Trimming took 4 bases from V and 5 from J, leaving 11 bases between them. The germline V gene has CDR1 MNHEY and CDR2 SMNVEV (reference sequence). This CDR3 is built from 13 residues. CDR3 sequence: CASSSFAVETQYF. The CDR3 nucleotides read TGTGCCAGCAGTTCATTTGCCGTCGAGACCCAGTACTTC.

This clonotype is labeled as medium-sized. The chain combines TRBV19 with TRBJ1-4; 12 bases line up with TRBD1. Germline V lookup: CDR1 LNHDA, CDR2 SQIVND (reference sequence). J gave up 7 bases and V 7 bases, and 7 bases lay outside the gene matches. The CDR3 is 15 residues long. The CDR3 DNA reads TGTGCCAGTATCGGGCGGGACAGGGGGCCTGAAAAACTGTTTTTT. Protein sequence: CASIGRDRGPEKLFF. The full variable domain, completed using reference TRBV19 and TRBJ1-4, is DGGITQSPKYLFRKEGQNVTLSCEQNLNHDAMYWYRQDPGQGLRLIYYSQIVNDFQKGDIAEGYSVSREKKESFPLTVTSAQKNPTAFYLCASIGRDRGPEKLFFGSGTQLSVL.

Judged by abundance, this clonotype is medium-sized. A read error may produce the germline difference seen at one junction end. V usage is TRBV27 and J usage is TRBJ2-1; 7 nucleotides align to TRBD1. This CDR3 has 15 amino acids. Per germline, CDR1 MNHEY and CDR2 SMNVEV (reference sequence). The CDR3 DNA is TGTGCCAGCAGTCCTTGGACAGGCCGCAACAAGGAGCAGTTCTTC. This encodes CASSPWTGRNKEQFF.

Judged by abundance, this clonotype is medium-sized. The rearrangement links TRBV19 to TRBJ1-1; tentatively, D is TRBD1 (6 bases). CDR3 length: 12 amino acids. Trimming stripped 6 bases from V and 7 bases from J, with 12 bases between. CDR1 LNHDA and CDR2 SQIVND come from the germline V gene (reference sequence). CDR3 amino acids: CASSIQGIEAFF. The CDR3 DNA reads as TGTGCCAGTAGCATACAGGGAATTGAAGCTTTCTTT.

Remarks on this clonotype: One end of the junction fails to match germline, which may point to a read error. The V call is TRBV29-1, the J call TRBJ1-3, with D unclear. The CDR3 length is 13 residues. CDR1 and CDR2 (germline): SQVTM, ANQGSEA. This CDR3 reads CSVVPRSGNTIYF. As DNA, the CDR3 is TGCAGTGTTGTTCCCCGCTCTGGAAACACCATATATTTT.

This clonotype rates as medium-sized. This chain links TRBV6-5 with TRBJ1-1; no clear D gene. Germline lookup yields CDR1 MNHEY and CDR2 SVGAGI. Deletions cut 0 bases from V and 0 bases from J, with 5 bases between. The CDR3 consists of 14 residues. The CDR3 loop is CASSYSAMNTEAFF. The CDR3 DNA reads as TGTGCCAGCAGTTACTCAGCTATGAACACTGAAGCTTTCTTT.

There are a few counts of this clonotype. The gene calls are TRBV7-9 and TRBJ2-7; the D gene could be TRBD1 or TRBD2 (5 bases each). Germline V gives CDR1 SEHNR, CDR2 FQNEAQ (reference sequence). Trimming pared 2 bases from V and 3 bases from J, leaving 17 bases between. The CDR3 extends over 16 amino acids. The CDR3 region is CASSLSAGLAHYEQYF. CDR3 nucleotide sequence: TGTGCCAGCAGCTTATCCGCAGGGCTAGCCCACTACGAGCAGTACTTC.

In its sample, this clonotype is medium-sized. This sequence joins TRBV29-1 and TRBJ2-7; tentative D call: TRBD2 (5 bases). The germline V and J ends were trimmed by 7 bases and 0 bases, with 10 bases remaining between them. The CDR3 extends over 12 amino acids. CDR1 is SQVTM, CDR2 ANQGSEA, per germline. The CDR3, as DNA: TGCAGCGCTAGACGGGGCTCCTACGAGCAGTACTTC. This codes for CSARRGSYEQYF.

By share, this clonotype counts as medium-sized. This chain connects TRBV14 to TRBJ2-3; D call uncertain. Germline V gene sequence: CDR1 SGHDN, CDR2 FVKESK. The CDR3 runs to 12 residues. Trimming took off 4 bases at V and 8 bases at J, with 10 bases between the two ends. CDR3 bases: TGTGCCAGCAGCCTGGGTATGGCTACGCAGTATTTT. Its protein product is CASSLGMATQYF.

In its sample, this clonotype ranks as medium-sized. The CDR3 coding sequence is TGTGCCACCAGTGAAACCGGGACAGGGCCCACAGATACGCAGTATTTT. Its protein product is CATSETGTGPTDTQYF. V is TRBV24-1 and J is TRBJ2-3, with TRBD1 matching over 9 bases. Germline-derived CDR1 and CDR2 are KGHDR and SFDVKD. V lost 4 bases, J lost 2 bases, and 6 bases stayed unmatched. CDR3 length equals 16 residues.